The 15 T cell receptor beta chains in this list originate from one sample, sequenced in a study of T cells in Graves' hyperthyroidism and ophthalmopathy. What was amplified from RNA transcripts were TCR beta CDR3 regions. The TCR CDR3 was amplified in a first-round RT-PCR using the HTBI primer set. TCRdb independently ran MiXCR on the multiplex PCR reads; one entry per CDR3 protein. The data hold about 380,000 distinct CDR3 sequences, with approximately 15% observed a single time. Material: blood. These receptors were obtained from a woman aged 55 to 70 with Graves' hyperthyroidism.

The sample holds a few counts of this clonotype. This chain joins TRBV10-3 and TRBJ1-2; D is uncertain. The V and J ends lost 4 bases and 8 bases respectively, with 14 bases between them. Germline V gene data show CDR1 as ENHRY and CDR2 as SYGVKD. The CDR3 consists of 13 residues. CDR3 in DNA: TGTGCCATCAGTGTCATCAATTTTGGGGGCTACACCTTC. Amino acid sequence: CAISVINFGGYTF.

The CDR3 spells CSARGLAGELFF. The CDR3 DNA reads as TGCAGTGCTCGCGGACTAGCAGGGGAGCTGTTTTTT. The chain employs TRBV20-1 and TRBJ2-2, with 8 bases that match TRBD2. After removal of 5 bases from V and 8 bases from J, the junction contained 4 bases not matched to a gene. CDR1 and CDR2 from the germline V gene are DFQATT and SNEGSKA (reference sequence). This CDR3 contains 12 residues.

This clonotype has a handful of counts. This chain uses TRBV11-3 with TRBJ2-4, with D perhaps matching TRBD2 (6 bases). V lost 2 bases and J 11 bases, leaving 7 bases between the germline ends. This CDR3 region has 11 residues. Germline V gene data show CDR1 as SGHNT and CDR2 as YENEEA. DNA of the CDR3: TGTGCCAGCAGCTTAAGGGACTTTCAGTACTTC. Amino acids: CASSLRDFQYF. The entire variable domain, with the rest obtained from reference TRBV11-3 and TRBJ2-4, is as follows: EAGVVQSPRYKIIEKKQPVAFWCNPISGHNTLYWYLQNLGQGPELLIRYENEEAVDDSQLPKDRFSAERLKGVDSTLKIQPAELGDSAVYLCASSLRDFQYFGAGTRLSVL.

This clonotype was counted many times. The V call is TRBV19, the J call TRBJ1-1, with D possibly matching TRBD1 (5 bases). Trimming cost V 6 bases and J 5 bases, with 28 bases left between them. Germline V gene lookup returns CDR1 LNHDA and CDR2 SQIVND (reference sequence). The CDR3 consists of 18 residues. The CDR3 sequence is CASSKVSGVLPGRTEAFF. DNA of the CDR3: TGTGCCAGTAGCAAGGTTAGCGGGGTCCTCCCGGGACGGACTGAAGCTTTCTTT.

This clonotype appeared many times. This rearrangement joins TRBV20-1 to TRBJ2-3; maybe TRBD1 (6 bases). This CDR3 comprises 15 residues. CDR1 and CDR2 (germline): DFQATT, SNEGSKA (reference sequence). Trimming removed 2 bases from V and 2 bases from J, with 14 bases in between. The CDR3 loop reads CSARHPRDTTDTQYF. The CDR3 DNA is TGCAGTGCTAGACACCCCCGGGACACCACAGATACGCAGTATTTT.

This clonotype was found many times. This rearrangement joins TRBV7-9 to TRBJ2-3, with D possibly being TRBD2 (5 bases). The CDR3 length is 16 residues. Germline V CDR1 and CDR2: SEHNR, FQNEAQ (reference sequence). V lost 1 base and J lost 1, with 12 bases in between. The CDR3, as DNA: TGTGCCAGCAGCTTAGTCCAAGGACTGCGCACAGATACGCAGTATTTT. This encodes CASSLVQGLRTDTQYF. Full variable domain (outside the CDR3, taken from reference TRBV7-9 and TRBJ2-3): DTGVSQNPRHKITKRGQNVTFRCDPISEHNRLYWYRQTLGQGPEFLTYFQNEAQLEKSRLLSDRFSAERPKGSFSTLEIQRTEQGDSAMYLCASSLVQGLRTDTQYFGPGTRLTVL.

Many counts were recorded for this clonotype. The chain has TRBV20-1 and TRBJ2-1; no clear D gene. Germline CDR1 reads DFQATT; CDR2 reads SNEGSKA (reference sequence). This CDR3 contains 14 residues. Trimming pared 2 bases from V and 2 bases from J, leaving 10 bases between. CDR3 in DNA: TGCAGTGCTAGATCAGGCGCCCCCTACAATGAGCAGTTCTTC. This translates into CSARSGAPYNEQFF.

This clonotype was observed a few times. V and J are TRBV19 and TRBJ1-5, with unresolved D. Germline loops: CDR1 LNHDA, CDR2 SQIVND (reference sequence). The V gene lost 9 bases and the J gene lost 1 base, with 13 bases spanning the gap. The CDR3 contains 14 residues. The CDR3 sequence is CASRAGWSNQPQHF. Written as DNA, the CDR3 is TGTGCCAGCCGCGCGGGGTGGAGCAATCAGCCCCAGCATTTT.

This clonotype was found a few times. The CDR3: CASSVAPETGRFF. The CDR3 nucleotides read TGTGCCAGCAGCGTAGCCCCCGAAACGGGGAGGTTCTTC. The chain employs TRBV9 and TRBJ2-1, with a weak D call TRBD2 (5 bases). Germline assignment: CDR1 SGDLS and CDR2 YYNGEE. V gave up 0 bases and J gave up 15 bases, with 16 bases separating them. This CDR3 is built from 13 residues.

The sample holds a few counts of this clonotype. The J gene is TRBJ1-4, the V gene TRBV11-3; D is unresolved. This CDR3 comprises 19 residues. With 6 bases removed from V and 7 bases from J, the gap between germline ends came to 30 bases. Germline lookup yields CDR1 SGHNT and CDR2 YENEEA. CDR3 in DNA: TGTGCCAGCAGTTCCTTTTTACGCCGGGAGGCCCCGAGCAGTGAAAAACTGTTTTTT. It codes for CASSSFLRREAPSSEKLFF.

The chain combines TRBV10-3 with TRBJ2-2; possibly TRBD1 for D (7 bases). Germline CDR1 ENHRY, CDR2 SYGVKD. This CDR3 is built from 14 residues. With 10 bases removed from V and 7 bases from J, the gap between germline ends came to 19 bases. CDR3 in amino acids: CASTPGGLGGELFF. In nucleotides, the CDR3 is TGTGCCAGCACCCCAGGGGGGCTGGGCGGGGAGCTGTTTTTT.

In this sample, this clonotype turned up many times. The V and J genes are TRBV20-1 and TRBJ2-7; 12 bases align to TRBD2. Germline CDR1 reads DFQATT; CDR2 reads SNEGSKA (reference sequence). The CDR3 totals 15 residues. V was clipped by 5 bases and J by 3 bases; unmatched bases: 8. The DNA for the CDR3 is TGCAGTGCTCAGACTAGCGGGAGTCCCTTCTACGAGCAGTACTTC. This gives the protein CSAQTSGSPFYEQYF.

This clonotype was recorded many times. CDR3 nucleotides: TGTGCCAGCTCACGGATCCGAGGGGAGGCCCAGCATTTT. Translating it yields CASSRIRGEAQHF. The V gene is TRBV18, the J gene TRBJ1-5; perhaps TRBD1 as D (5 bases). The V and J ends lost 4 bases and 11 bases respectively, with 15 bases between them. This CDR3 region has 13 residues. Germline-derived CDR1 and CDR2 are KGHSH and LQKENI.

At least ten counts were recorded for this clonotype. The chain recombines TRBV2 with TRBJ1-1; D is ambiguous. Per germline, CDR1 SNHLY and CDR2 FYNNEI. The V end lost 3 bases, the J end lost 4 bases, and 12 bases lay between the germline ends. This CDR3 has 14 amino acids. The chain's CDR3 is CASSDEGDVTEAFF. The CDR3 DNA sequence: TGTGCCAGCAGTGATGAGGGAGACGTCACTGAAGCTTTCTTT.

This chain connects TRBV29-1 to TRBJ2-7; maybe TRBD1 (6 bases). The germline V gene has CDR1 SQVTM and CDR2 ANQGSEA. V lost 6 bases and J 2 bases, leaving 11 bases between the germline ends. The CDR3 covers 12 residues. CDR3 amino acids: CSVATGPYEQYF. The CDR3 nucleotides are TGCAGCGTAGCCACAGGGCCCTACGAGCAGTACTTC.